The source of this T cell receptor (beta chain) is a study of PD-L1 blockade in urothelial cancer. For the study at large: The researchers analyzed blood 3 weeks (second dose) and 6 weeks after treatment start.

As to time point: pretreatment peripheral blood. There were between 1 and 8 samples from each patient, taken pretreatment and on-treatment. This clone turned up a few times. What it binds is not known. Synthetic analogs of TCR templates were spiked into every PCR. Produced via immunoSEQ multiplex PCR; TCRdb's table is partial and in-frame only. The sample lists tens of thousands of clones, roughly 87% occurring once. Study results and limitations: Below-median pretreatment blood TCR clonality was a predictor of better survival.

The CDR3 consists of 15 residues. The V gene lost 2 bases and the J gene lost 4 bases, with 14 bases spanning the gap. Germline CDR1 KGHSH, CDR2 LQKENI. The sample here was PBMCs, taken around atezolizumab (anti-PD-L1) treatment. The chain employs TRBV18 and TRBJ1-2, with D perhaps TRBD1 (6 bases). The sequence was obtained from a woman in her fifties or sixties with urothelial cancer. CDR3 protein: CASSPGQGPSYGYTF. CDR3 in DNA: TGTGCCAGCTCACCAGGGCAGGGGCCCTCCTATGGCTACACCTTC. Based on the CDR3 plus reference TRBV18 and TRBJ1-2, the full variable domain is NAGVMQNPRHLVRRRGQEARLRCSPMKGHSHVYWYRQLPEEGLKFMVYLQKENIIDESGMPKERFSAEFPKEGPSILRIQQVVRGDSAAYFCASSPGQGPSYGYTFGSGTRLTVV.